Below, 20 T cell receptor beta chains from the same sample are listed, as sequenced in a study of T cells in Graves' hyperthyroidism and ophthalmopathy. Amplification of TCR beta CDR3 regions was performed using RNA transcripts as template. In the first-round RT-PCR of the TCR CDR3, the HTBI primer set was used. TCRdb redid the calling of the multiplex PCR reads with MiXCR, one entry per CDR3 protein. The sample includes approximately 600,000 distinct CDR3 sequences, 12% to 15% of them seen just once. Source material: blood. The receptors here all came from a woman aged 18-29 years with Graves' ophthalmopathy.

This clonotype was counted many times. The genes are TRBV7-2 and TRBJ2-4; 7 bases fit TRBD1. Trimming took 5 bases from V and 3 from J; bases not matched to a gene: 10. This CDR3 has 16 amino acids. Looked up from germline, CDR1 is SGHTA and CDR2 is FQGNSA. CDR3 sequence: CASSPRQGWDKNIQYF. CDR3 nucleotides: TGTGCCAGCAGCCCGCGACAGGGATGGGACAAAAACATTCAGTACTTC.

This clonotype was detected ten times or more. The CDR3 spells CASSPRTAQETQYF. DNA of the CDR3: TGTGCCAGCAGCCCTAGGACAGCGCAAGAGACCCAGTACTTC. This rearrangement joins TRBV12-3 or TRBV12-4 to TRBJ2-5, with a weak D call TRBD1 (6 bases). CDR3 size: 14 residues. Trimming left V 6 bases short and J 2 bases short, with 13 bases between.

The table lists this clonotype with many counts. In nucleotides, the CDR3 is TGTGCCAGCTCACCTTCTGCGGGCACCGGGGAGCTGTTTTTT. Protein: CASSPSAGTGELFF. This sequence joins TRBV18 and TRBJ2-2; D perhaps matches TRBD2 (5 bases). Germline CDR1 KGHSH, CDR2 LQKENI. The length of the CDR3 is 14 residues. V shed 3 bases and J shed 4 bases, with 9 bases lying between them.

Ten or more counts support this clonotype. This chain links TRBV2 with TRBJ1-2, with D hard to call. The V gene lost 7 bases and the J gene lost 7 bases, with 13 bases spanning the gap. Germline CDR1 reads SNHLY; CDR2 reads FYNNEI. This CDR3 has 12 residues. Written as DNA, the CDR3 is TGTGCCAGCATCGGGCCAACCAGTGGCTACACCTTC. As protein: CASIGPTSGYTF. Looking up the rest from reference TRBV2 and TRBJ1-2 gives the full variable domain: EPEVTQTPSHQVTQMGQEVILRCVPISNHLYFYWYRQILGQKVEFLVSFYNNEISEKSEIFDDQFSVERPDGSNFTLKIRSTKLEDSAMYFCASIGPTSGYTFGSGTRLTVV.

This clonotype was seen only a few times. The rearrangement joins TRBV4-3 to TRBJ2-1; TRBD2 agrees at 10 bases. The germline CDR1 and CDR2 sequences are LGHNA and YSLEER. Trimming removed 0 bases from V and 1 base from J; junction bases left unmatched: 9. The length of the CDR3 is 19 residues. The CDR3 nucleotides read TGCGCCAGCAGCCAAGATCTGCCTTTAGCGGGGGGATCCTACAATGAGCAGTTCTTC. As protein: CASSQDLPLAGGSYNEQFF.

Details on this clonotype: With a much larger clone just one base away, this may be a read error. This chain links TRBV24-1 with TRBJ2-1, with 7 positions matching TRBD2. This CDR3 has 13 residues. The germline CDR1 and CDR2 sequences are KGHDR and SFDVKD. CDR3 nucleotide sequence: TGTGTCACCAGTGATGGGGGGGATTATGAGCAGTTCTTC. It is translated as CVTSDGGDYEQFF.

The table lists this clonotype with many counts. CDR3 bases: TGTGCCAGCAGCGCGAGAGACAGGAGCTCCTACAATGAGCAGTTCTTC. It is translated as CASSARDRSSYNEQFF. The V and J genes are TRBV11-2 and TRBJ2-1; D possibly corresponds to TRBD1 (6 bases). The V and J ends lost 5 bases and 0 bases respectively, with 14 bases between them. Germline V gene sequence: CDR1 SGHAT, CDR2 FQNNGV. The CDR3 spans 16 residues.

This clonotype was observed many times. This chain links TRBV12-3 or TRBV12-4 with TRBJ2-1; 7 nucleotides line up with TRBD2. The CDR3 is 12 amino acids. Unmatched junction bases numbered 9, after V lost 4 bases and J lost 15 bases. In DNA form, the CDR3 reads TGTGCCAGCAGTTCTCCGACTAGCCGAGCGTTCTTC. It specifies CASSSPTSRAFF.

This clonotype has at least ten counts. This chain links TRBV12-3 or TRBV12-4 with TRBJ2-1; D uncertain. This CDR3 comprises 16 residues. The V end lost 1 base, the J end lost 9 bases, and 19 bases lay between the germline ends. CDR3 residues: CASSLGADERVGEQFF. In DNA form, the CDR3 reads TGTGCCAGCAGTTTAGGGGCGGATGAGCGAGTTGGTGAGCAGTTCTTC.

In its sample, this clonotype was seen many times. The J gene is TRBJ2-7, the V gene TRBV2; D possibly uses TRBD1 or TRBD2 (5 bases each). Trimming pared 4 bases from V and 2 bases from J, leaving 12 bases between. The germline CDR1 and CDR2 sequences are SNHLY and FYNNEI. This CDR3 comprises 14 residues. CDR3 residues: CASSVGTEAYEQYF. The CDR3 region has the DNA TGTGCCAGCAGTGTGGGGACGGAGGCCTACGAGCAGTACTTC. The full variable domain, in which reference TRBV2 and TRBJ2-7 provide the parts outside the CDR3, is EPEVTQTPSHQVTQMGQEVILRCVPISNHLYFYWYRQILGQKVEFLVSFYNNEISEKSEIFDDQFSVERPDGSNFTLKIRSTKLEDSAMYFCASSVGTEAYEQYFGPGTRLTVT.

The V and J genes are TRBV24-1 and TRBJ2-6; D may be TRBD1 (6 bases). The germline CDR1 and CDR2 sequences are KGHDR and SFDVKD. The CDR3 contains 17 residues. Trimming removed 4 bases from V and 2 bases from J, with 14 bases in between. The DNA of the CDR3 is TGTGCCACCAGTGACGACCTTACAGGGCCTGGGGCCAACGTCCTGACTTTC. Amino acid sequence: CATSDDLTGPGANVLTF.

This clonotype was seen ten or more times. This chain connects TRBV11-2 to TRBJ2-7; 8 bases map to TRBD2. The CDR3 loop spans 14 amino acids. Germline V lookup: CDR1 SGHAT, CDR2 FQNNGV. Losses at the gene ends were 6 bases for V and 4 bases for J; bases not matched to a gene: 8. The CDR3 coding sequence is TGTGCCAGCAGTCGGGAGGGGAGGACATACGAGCAGTACTTC. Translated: CASSREGRTYEQYF.

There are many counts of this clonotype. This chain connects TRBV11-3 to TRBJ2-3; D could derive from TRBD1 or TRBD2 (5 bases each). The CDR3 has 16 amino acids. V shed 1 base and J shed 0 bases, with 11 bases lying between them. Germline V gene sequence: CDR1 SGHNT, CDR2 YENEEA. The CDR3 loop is CASSLATGRSTDTQYF. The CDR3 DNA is TGTGCCAGCAGCTTAGCCACGGGACGGAGCACAGATACGCAGTATTTT.

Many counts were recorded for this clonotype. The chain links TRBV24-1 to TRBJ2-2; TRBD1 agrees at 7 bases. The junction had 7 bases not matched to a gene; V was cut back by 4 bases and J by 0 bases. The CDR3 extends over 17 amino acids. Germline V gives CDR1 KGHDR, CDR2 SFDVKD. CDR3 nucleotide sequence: TGTGCCACCAGTGACTCTGGACAGGAGACGAACACCGGGGAGCTGTTTTTT. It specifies CATSDSGQETNTGELFF.

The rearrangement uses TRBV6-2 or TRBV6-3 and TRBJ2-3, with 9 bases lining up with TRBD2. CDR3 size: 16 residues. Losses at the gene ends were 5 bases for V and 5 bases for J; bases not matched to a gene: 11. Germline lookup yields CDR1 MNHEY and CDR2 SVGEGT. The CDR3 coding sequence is TGTGCCAGCAGTCCTCTTAGCGGGAGAGATTTAGATACGCAGTATTTT. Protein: CASSPLSGRDLDTQYF.

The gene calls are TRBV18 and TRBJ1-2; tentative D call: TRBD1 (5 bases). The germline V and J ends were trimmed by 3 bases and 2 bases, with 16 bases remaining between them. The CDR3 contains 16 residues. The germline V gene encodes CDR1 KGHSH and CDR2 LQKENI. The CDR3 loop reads CASSPRPGAVNYGYTF. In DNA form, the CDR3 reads TGTGCCAGCTCACCTCGGCCTGGGGCGGTCAACTATGGCTACACCTTC.

CDR3 amino acids: CASSPPRGSWNEQFF. In DNA, the CDR3 is TGTGCCAGCAGCCCTCCTCGAGGGAGCTGGAATGAGCAGTTCTTC. The chain uses TRBV7-9 and TRBJ2-1; TRBD2 is a possible D gene (5 bases). V gave up 5 bases and J gave up 7 bases, with 18 bases separating them. Germline CDR1 SEHNR, CDR2 FQNEAQ (reference sequence). The CDR3 contains 15 residues. Supplemented by reference TRBV7-9 and TRBJ2-1, the full variable domain reads DTGVSQNPRHKITKRGQNVTFRCDPISEHNRLYWYRQTLGQGPEFLTYFQNEAQLEKSRLLSDRFSAERPKGSFSTLEIQRTEQGDSAMYLCASSPPRGSWNEQFFGPGTRLTVL.

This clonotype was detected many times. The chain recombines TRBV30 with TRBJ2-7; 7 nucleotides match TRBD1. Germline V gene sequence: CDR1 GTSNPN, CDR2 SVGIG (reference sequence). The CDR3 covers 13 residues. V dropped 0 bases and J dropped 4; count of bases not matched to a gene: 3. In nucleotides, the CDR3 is TGTGCCTGGAGTGTTACAGGGGTATACGAGCAGTACTTC. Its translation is CAWSVTGVYEQYF.

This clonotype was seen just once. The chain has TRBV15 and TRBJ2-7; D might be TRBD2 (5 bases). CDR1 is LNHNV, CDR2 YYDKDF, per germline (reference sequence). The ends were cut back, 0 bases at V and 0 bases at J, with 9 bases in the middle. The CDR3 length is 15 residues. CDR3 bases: TGTGCCACCAGCAGAGAGAAGGGAGTCTCCTACGAGCAGTACTTC. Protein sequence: CATSREKGVSYEQYF. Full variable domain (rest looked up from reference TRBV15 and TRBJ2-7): DAMVIQNPRYQVTQFGKPVTLSCSQTLNHNVMYWYQQKSSQAPKLLFHYYDKDFNNEADTPDNFQSRRPNTSFCFLDIRSPGLGDTAMYLCATSREKGVSYEQYFGPGTRLTVT.

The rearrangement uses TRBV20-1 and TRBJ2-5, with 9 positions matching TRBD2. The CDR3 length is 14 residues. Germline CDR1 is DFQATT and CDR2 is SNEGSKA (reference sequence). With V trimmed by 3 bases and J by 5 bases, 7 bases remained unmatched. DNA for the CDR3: TGCAGTGCTAGTCTGGCGGGAGGGAGGGAGACCCAGTACTTC. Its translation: CSASLAGGRETQYF.